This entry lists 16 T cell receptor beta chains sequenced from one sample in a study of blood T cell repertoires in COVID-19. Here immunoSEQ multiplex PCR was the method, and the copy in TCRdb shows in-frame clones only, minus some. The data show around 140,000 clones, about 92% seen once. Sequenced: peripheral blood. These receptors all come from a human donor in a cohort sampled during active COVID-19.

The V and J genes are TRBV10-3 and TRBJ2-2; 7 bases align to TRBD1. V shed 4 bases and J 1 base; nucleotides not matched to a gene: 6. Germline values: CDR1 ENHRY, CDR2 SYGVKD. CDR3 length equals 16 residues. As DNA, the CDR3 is TGTGCCATCAGTGGGTCAGACAGGGTGAACACCGGGGAGCTGTTTTTT. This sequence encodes CAISGSDRVNTGELFF.

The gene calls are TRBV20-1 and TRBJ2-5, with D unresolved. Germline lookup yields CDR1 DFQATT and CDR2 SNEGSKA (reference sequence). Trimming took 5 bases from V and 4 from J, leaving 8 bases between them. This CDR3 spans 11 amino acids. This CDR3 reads CSAFIVETQYF. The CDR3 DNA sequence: TGCAGTGCTTTTATCGTAGAGACCCAGTACTTC.

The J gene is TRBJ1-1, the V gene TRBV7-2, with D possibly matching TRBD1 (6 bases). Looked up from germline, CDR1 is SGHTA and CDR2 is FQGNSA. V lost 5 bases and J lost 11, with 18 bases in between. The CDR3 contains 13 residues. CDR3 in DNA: TGTGCCAGCAGCCGGGGGGGGGCATCGGTCGCTTTCTTT. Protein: CASSRGGASVAFF.

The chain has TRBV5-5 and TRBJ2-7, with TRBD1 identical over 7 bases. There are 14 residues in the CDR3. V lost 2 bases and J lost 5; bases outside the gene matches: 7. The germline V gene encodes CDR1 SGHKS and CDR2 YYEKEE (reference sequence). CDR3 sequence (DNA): TGTGCCAGCAGCTTTCCAGGGGGTATCAACGAGCAGTACTTC. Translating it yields CASSFPGGINEQYF.

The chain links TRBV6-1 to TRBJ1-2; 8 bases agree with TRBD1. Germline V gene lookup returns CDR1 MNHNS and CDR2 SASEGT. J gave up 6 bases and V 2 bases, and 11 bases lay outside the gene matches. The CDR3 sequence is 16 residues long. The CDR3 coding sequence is TGTGCCAGCAGTGAAAGGCTGGACAGGGCATTAAATGGCTACACCTTC. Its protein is CASSERLDRALNGYTF.

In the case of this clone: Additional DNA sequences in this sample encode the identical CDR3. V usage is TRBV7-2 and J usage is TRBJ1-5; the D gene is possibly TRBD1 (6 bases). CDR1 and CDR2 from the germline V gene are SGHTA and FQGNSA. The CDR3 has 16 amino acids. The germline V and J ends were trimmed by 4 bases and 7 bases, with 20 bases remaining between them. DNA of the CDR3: TGTGCCAGCAGCTGGGGGGGCAGGGGAAGGAGGCAGCCCCAGCATTTT. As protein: CASSWGGRGRRQPQHF.

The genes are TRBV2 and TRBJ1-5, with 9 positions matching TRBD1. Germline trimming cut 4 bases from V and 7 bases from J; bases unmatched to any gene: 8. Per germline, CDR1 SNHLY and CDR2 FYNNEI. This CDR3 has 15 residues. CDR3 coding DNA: TGTGCCAGCAGTGCCCGGACAGGGGTGGAACAGCCCCAGCATTTT. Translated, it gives CASSARTGVEQPQHF.

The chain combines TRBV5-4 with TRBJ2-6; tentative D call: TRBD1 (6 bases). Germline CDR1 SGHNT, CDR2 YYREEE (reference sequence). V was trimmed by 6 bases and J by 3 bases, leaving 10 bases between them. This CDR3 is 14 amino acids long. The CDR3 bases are TGTGCCAGCACCCCGGACAGTGGGGCCAACGTCCTGACTTTC. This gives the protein CASTPDSGANVLTF.

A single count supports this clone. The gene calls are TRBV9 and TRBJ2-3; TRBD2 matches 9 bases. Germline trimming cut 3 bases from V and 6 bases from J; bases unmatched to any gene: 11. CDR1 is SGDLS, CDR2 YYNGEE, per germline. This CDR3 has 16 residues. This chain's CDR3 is CASSATSGRPPDTQYF. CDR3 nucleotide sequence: TGTGCCAGCAGCGCTACTAGCGGGCGCCCCCCGGATACGCAGTATTTT.

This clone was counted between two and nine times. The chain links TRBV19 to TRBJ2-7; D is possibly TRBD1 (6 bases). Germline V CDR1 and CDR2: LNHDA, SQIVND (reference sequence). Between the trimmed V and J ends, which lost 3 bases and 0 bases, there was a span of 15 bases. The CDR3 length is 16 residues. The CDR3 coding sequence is TGTGCCAGTAGTATGGAAACAGGGTTTGGCTCCTACGAGCAGTACTTC. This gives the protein CASSMETGFGSYEQYF.

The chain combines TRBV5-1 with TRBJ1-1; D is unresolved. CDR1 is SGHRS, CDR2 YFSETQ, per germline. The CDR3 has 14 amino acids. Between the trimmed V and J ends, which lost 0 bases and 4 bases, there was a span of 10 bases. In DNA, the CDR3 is TGCGCCAGCAGCTTGGAACTAACGGGCACTGAAGCTTTCTTT. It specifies CASSLELTGTEAFF. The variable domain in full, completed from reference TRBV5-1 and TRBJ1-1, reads KAGVTQTPRYLIKTRGQQVTLSCSPISGHRSVSWYQQTPGQGLQFLFEYFSETQRNKGNFPGRFSGRQFSNSRSEMNVSTLELGDSALYLCASSLELTGTEAFFGQGTRLTVV.

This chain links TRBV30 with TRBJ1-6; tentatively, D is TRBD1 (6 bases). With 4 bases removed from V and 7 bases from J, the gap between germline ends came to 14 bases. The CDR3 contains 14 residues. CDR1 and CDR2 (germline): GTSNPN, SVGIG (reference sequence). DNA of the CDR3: TGTGCCTGGACCAACAGGGTCGGGAATTCACCCCTCCACTTT. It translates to CAWTNRVGNSPLHF. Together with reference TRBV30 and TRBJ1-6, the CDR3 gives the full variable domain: SQTIHQWPATLVQPVGSPLSLECTVEGTSNPNLYWYRQAAGRGLQLLFYSVGIGQISSEVPQNLSASRPQDRQFILSSKKLLLSDSGFYLCAWTNRVGNSPLHFGNGTRLTVT.

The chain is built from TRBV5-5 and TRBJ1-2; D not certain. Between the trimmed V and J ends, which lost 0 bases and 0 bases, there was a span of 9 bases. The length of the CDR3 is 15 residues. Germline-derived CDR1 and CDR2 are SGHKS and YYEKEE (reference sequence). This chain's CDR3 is CASSLVGTTNYGYTF. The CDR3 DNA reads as TGTGCCAGCAGCTTGGTTGGCACAACTAACTATGGCTACACCTTC.

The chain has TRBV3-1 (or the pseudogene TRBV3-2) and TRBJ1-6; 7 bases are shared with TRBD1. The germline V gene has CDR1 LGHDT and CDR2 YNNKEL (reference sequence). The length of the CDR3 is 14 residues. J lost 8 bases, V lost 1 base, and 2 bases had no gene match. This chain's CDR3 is CASSQGQGYSPLHF. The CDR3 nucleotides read TGTGCCAGCAGCCAAGGACAGGGTTATTCACCCCTCCACTTT.

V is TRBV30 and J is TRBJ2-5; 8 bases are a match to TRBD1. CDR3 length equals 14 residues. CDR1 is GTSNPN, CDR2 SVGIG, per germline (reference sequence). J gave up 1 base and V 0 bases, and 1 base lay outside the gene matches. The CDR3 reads CAWSVGQGQETQYF. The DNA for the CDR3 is TGTGCCTGGAGTGTAGGACAGGGCCAAGAGACCCAGTACTTC.

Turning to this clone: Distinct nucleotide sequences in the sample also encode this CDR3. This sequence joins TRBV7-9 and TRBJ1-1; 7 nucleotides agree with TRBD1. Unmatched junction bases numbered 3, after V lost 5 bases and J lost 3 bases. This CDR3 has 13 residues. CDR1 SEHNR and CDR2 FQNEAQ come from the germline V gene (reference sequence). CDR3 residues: CASSLGQHTEAFF. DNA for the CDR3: TGTGCCAGCAGCCTGGGACAGCACACTGAAGCTTTCTTT. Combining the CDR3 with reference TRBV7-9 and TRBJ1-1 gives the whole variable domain DTGVSQNPRHKITKRGQNVTFRCDPISEHNRLYWYRQTLGQGPEFLTYFQNEAQLEKSRLLSDRFSAERPKGSFSTLEIQRTEQGDSAMYLCASSLGQHTEAFFGQGTRLTVV.